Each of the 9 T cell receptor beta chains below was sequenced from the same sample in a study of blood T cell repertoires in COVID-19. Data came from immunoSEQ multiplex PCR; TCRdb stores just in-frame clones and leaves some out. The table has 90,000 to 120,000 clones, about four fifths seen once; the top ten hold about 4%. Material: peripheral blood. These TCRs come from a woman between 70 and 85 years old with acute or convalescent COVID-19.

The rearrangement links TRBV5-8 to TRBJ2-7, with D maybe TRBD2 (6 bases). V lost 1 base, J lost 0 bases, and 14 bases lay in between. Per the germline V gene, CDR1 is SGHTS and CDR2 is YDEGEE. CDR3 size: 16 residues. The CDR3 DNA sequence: TGTGCCAGCAGCTTGCTTCCAGCGGGTCGCTCCTACGAGCAGTACTTC. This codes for CASSLLPAGRSYEQYF.

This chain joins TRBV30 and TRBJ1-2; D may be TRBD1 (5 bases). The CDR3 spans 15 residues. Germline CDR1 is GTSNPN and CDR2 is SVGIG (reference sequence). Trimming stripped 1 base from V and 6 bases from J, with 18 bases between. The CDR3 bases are TGTGCCTGGAGTGGCCAGGGTCTAGTACAAGATGGCTACACCTTC. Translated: CAWSGQGLVQDGYTF.

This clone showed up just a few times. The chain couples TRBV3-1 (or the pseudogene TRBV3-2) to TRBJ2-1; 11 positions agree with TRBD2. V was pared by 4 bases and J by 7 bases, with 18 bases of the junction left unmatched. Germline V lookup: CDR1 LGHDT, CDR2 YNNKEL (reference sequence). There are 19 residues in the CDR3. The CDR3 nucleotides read TGTGCCAGCAGCCGGACTTCCTCCGGCGGGACTAGCGGCCGGAATGAGCAGTTCTTC. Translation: CASSRTSSGGTSGRNEQFF.

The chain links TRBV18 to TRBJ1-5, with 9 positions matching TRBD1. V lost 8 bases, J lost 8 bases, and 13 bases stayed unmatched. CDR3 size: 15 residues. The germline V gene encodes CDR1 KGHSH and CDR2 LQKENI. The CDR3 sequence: CASAPGQGRREPQHF. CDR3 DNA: TGTGCCAGCGCCCCGGGACAGGGAAGGAGGGAGCCCCAGCATTTT.

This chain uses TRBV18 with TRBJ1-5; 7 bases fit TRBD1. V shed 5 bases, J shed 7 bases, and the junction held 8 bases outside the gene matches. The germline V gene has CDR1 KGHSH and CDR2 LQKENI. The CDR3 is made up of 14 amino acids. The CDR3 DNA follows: TGTGCCAGCTCAGGTACAGGGGCGGTCCAGCCCCAGCATTTT. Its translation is CASSGTGAVQPQHF.

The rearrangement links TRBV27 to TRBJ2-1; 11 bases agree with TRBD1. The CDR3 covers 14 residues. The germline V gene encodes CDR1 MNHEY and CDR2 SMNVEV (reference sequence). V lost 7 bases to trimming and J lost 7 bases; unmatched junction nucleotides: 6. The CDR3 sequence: CASTPRDRGNEQFF. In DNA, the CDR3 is TGTGCCAGCACACCACGGGACAGGGGGAATGAGCAGTTCTTC.

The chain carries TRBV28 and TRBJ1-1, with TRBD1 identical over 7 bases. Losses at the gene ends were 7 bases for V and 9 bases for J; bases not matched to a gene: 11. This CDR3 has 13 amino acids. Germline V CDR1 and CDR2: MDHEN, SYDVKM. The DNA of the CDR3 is TGTGCCAGCATAGGGGGCGTCCGGACGAAAGCTTTCTTT. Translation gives CASIGGVRTKAFF.

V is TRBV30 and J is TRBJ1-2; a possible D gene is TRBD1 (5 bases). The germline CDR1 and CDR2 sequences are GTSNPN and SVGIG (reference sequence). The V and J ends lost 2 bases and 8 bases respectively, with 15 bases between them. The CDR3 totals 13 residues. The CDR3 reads CAWSTGRGDGYTF. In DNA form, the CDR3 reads TGTGCCTGGAGTACTGGTAGGGGTGACGGCTACACCTTC.

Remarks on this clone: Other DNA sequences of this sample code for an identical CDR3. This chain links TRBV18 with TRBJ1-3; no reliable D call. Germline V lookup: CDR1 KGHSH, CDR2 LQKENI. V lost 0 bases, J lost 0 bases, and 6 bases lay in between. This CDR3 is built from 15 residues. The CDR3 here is CASSPPRDSGNTIYF. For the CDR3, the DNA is TGTGCCAGCTCACCACCGAGGGACTCTGGAAACACCATATATTTT. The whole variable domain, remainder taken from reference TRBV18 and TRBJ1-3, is NAGVMQNPRHLVRRRGQEARLRCSPMKGHSHVYWYRQLPEEGLKFMVYLQKENIIDESGMPKERFSAEFPKEGPSILRIQQVVRGDSAAYFCASSPPRDSGNTIYFGEGSWLTVV.